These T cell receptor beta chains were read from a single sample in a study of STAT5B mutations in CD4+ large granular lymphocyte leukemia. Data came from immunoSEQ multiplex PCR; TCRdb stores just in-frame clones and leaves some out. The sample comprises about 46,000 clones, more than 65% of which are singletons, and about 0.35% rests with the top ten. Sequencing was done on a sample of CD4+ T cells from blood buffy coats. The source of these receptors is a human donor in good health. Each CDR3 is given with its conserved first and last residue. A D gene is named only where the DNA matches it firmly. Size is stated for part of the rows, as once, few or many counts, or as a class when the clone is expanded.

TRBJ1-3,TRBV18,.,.,TGTGCCAGCTCATTACTACGGTCCCCTGGAAACACCATATATTTT,CASSLLRSPGNTIYF
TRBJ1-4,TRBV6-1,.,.,TGTGCCAGCAGCCCTTGGAGGCTAACTAATGAAAAACTGTTTTTT,CASSPWRLTNEKLFF
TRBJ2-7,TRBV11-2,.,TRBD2,TGTGCCAGCAGCCAGACTAGCGGGGGAGGCGAGCAGTACTTC,CASSQTSGGGEQYF
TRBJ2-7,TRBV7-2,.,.,TGTGCCAGCAGCTTAGCGGGGGCAGGCGAGCAGTACTTC,CASSLAGAGEQYF
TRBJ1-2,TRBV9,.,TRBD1,TGTGCCAGCAGCGTAGGACAGGGAACCCTTAACTATGGCTACACCTTC,CASSVGQGTLNYGYTF
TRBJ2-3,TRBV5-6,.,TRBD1,TGTGCCAGCAGCTCTATTCGGAGAACAGGGGCAGATACGCAGTATTTT,CASSSIRRTGADTQYF
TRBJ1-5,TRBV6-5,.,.,TGTGCCAGCAGTTACTCTAGGATGACAGGCAATCAGCCCCAGCATTTT,CASSYSRMTGNQPQHF
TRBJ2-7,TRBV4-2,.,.,TGTGCCAGCAGCCAAACCCTTGTGAAGTACGAGCAGTACTTC,CASSQTLVKYEQYF
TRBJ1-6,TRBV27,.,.,TGTGCCAGCAGTTTACAAACCAGGGAGATTTATAATTCACCCCTCCACTTT,CASSLQTREIYNSPLHF
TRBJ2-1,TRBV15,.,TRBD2,TGTGCCACCAGCAGAGGGAGGCTAGCGGGAGCGAACAATGAGCAGTTCTTC,CATSRGRLAGANNEQFF
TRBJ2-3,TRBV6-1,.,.,TGTGCCAGCAGTGAAGGCGGTTTGAGGGATACGCAGTATTTT,CASSEGGLRDTQYF
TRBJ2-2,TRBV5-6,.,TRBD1,TGTGCCAGCAGCTTACAGGGGGCGCCAATCACCGGGGAGCTGTTTTTT,CASSLQGAPITGELFF
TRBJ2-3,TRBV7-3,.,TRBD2,TGTGCCAGCAGCTTAAAGGCACTAGCGGGGAACGGGGATACGCAGTATTTT,CASSLKALAGNGDTQYF
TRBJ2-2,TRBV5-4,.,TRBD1,TGTGCCAGCAGCGCGGGACAGGCGAACACCGGGGAGCTGTTTTTT,CASSAGQANTGELFF
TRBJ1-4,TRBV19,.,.,TGTGCCAGTAGTATCACCAGGACTGGTAACGGTGAAAAACTGTTTTTT,CASSITRTGNGEKLFF
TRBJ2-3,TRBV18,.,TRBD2,TGTGCCAGCTCACCACCAGCCCGCCTAGCGGGAGTAGATACGCAGTATTTT,CASSPPARLAGVDTQYF
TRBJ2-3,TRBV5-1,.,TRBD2,TGCGCCAGCAGGGGCCATAGCGGGGAATTCACAGATACGCAGTATTTT,CASRGHSGEFTDTQYF
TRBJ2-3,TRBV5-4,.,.,TGTGCCAGCAGCTTGGATAACGGAGCTGATACGCAGTATTTT,CASSLDNGADTQYF
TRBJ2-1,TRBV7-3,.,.,TGTGCCAGCAGCTGGACGCGGGTAGATGAGCAGTTCTTC,CASSWTRVDEQFF
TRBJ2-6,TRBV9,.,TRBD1,TGTGCCAGCAGCCAGGGGGTGGGGGCCAACGTCCTGACTTTC,CASSQGVGANVLTF
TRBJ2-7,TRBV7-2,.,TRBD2,TGTGCCAGCAGCCCGACTAGCGTGGGCGAGCAGTACTTC,CASSPTSVGEQYF
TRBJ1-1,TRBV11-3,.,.,TGTGCCAGCAGCCCCACAGCGAACACTGAAGCTTTCTTT,CASSPTANTEAFF
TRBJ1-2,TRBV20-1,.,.,TGCAGTGCTAGTTGGGCCGGTGGCTACACCTTC,CSASWAGGYTF
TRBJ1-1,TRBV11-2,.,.,TGTGCCAGCAGCTTGGGCCTCATGAACACTGAAGCTTTCTTT,CASSLGLMNTEAFF
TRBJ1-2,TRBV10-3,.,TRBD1,TGTGCCACTACAGGGACAGGGTATGGCTACACCTTC,CATTGTGYGYTF
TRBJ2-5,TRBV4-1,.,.,TGCGCCAGCAGGAACATAAGGGGGGGATCAAAAGAGACCCAGTACTTC,CASRNIRGGSKETQYF
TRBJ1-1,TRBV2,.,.,TGTGCCAGCAGTCCTTTGGGGTGGGAGAACACTGAAGCTTTCTTT,CASSPLGWENTEAFF
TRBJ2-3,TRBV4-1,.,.,TGCGCCAGCAGCCAAGTGTTAGATACGCAGTATTTT,CASSQVLDTQYF
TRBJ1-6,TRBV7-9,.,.,TGTGCCAGCAGCTGGGGTTCATCCCTCCACTTT,CASSWGSSLHF
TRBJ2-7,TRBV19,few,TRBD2,TGTGCCAGTAGTCTCCGGGGTAGCGGGGATACCTACGAGCAGTACTTC,CASSLRGSGDTYEQYF
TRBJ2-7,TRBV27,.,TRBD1,TGTGCCAGCAGTCCAAGGGACAGTCTCTACGAGCAGTACTTC,CASSPRDSLYEQYF
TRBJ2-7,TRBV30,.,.,TGTGCCTGGGACGCAGGCGGCGAGCAGTACTTC,CAWDAGGEQYF
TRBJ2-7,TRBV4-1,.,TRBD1,TGCGCCAGCAGCCGGCCCGGGACAGGGGTGTGGGGAGAGCAGTACTTC,CASSRPGTGVWGEQYF
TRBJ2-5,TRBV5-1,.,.,TGCGCCAGCAGCTTGGGGAAGGGCCTAGAGACCCAGTACTTC,CASSLGKGLETQYF
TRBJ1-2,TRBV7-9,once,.,TGTGCCAGCAGCTTCTTATTGCGGACTGCCCTCAGGACGGACTATGGCTACACCTTC,CASSFLLRTALRTDYGYTF
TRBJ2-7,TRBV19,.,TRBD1,TGTGCCAGTAGTCCTGGGACAGGGTTAGGCGAGCAGTACTTC,CASSPGTGLGEQYF
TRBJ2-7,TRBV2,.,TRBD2,TGTGCCAGCGGAGGACTAGCGCTCTCCTACGAGCAGTACTTC,CASGGLALSYEQYF